These T cell receptor beta chains were read from a single sample in a study of T cell responses to AZD1222 COVID-19 vaccine. Here immunoSEQ multiplex PCR was the method, and the copy in TCRdb shows in-frame clones only, minus some. This sample carries about 110,000 clones, 85% to 90% of them seen once, and the ten largest clones take around 16%. This sample comprised peripheral blood, obtained 28 days after the second AZD1222 dose. These receptors were taken from an adult who received the AZD1222 COVID-19 vaccine. Both conserved end residues are part of each CDR3.

TRBV29-1	TRBJ1-2	CSVEDLVGGDYGYTF
TRBV24-1	TRBJ1-5	CATSVGGNQPQHF
TRBV29-1	TRBJ1-1	CSVESRSQDGMNTEAFF
TRBV12-5	TRBJ1-2	CASALDRGWSNYGYTF
TRBV5-1	TRBJ1-2	CASSLEWQGQRGGYTF
TRBV5-5	TRBJ2-7	CASSRGWGLAGYEQYF
TRBV29-1	TRBJ2-1	CSVQGGAGGLTSYNEQFF
TRBV11-3	TRBJ2-7	CASSLDRGDRGGHEQYF
TRBV5-1	TRBJ2-4	CASKKGLAGGIEAKNIQYF
TRBV19	TRBJ1-5	CASSIGQFNQPQHF
TRBV7-9	TRBJ2-1	CASSSRLRSYNEQFF
TRBV9	TRBJ2-7	CASSVATGGDEQYF
TRBV11-2	TRBJ2-7	CASSSMRGSSYEQYF
TRBV15	TRBJ2-3	CATSRDTNSGRDTQYF
TRBV11-2	TRBJ1-6	CASSSGLPINNSPLHF
TRBV14	TRBJ1-6	CASSQDRGRYNSPLHF
TRBV6-1	TRBJ1-2	CASSEALGHGYTF
TRBV25-1	TRBJ1-4	CASSEFGAGATNEKLFF
TRBV7-3	TRBJ1-1	CASSPPGSTEAFF
TRBV5-1	TRBJ1-1	CASSSEGTVNTEAFF
TRBV4-1	TRBJ2-5	CASSHGGLAGNQETQYF
TRBV9	TRBJ2-1	CASSVVGMYNEQFF
TRBV2	TRBJ1-4	CASAHWTGPQEKLFF
TRBV5-1	TRBJ2-3	CASRRGAGASDTQYF
TRBV7-8	TRBJ2-1	CASSWMSGTRYNEQFF
TRBV4-2	TRBJ2-5	CASSQRTSGLRQETQYF
TRBV27	TRBJ2-3	CASSRQGRTDTQYF
TRBV3-1/TRBV3-2	TRBJ1-5	CASSLGTQDQPQHF
TRBV27	TRBJ2-6	CASSPLGAGANVLTF
TRBV27	TRBJ2-1	CASSFGSPYNEQFF
TRBV29-1	TRBJ1-2	CSVRGQGLYGYTF
TRBV19	TRBJ1-2	CASTKKVTDRYGYTF
TRBV5-1	TRBJ1-3	CASSLESLNTIYF
TRBV5-6	TRBJ1-2	CASSWLVGYTF
TRBV27	TRBJ1-2	CASSRTRVGVFYGYTF
TRBV7-9	TRBJ2-7	CASSHGTSGRREQYF
TRBV11-3	TRBJ1-2	CASSPRGRGNYGYTF
TRBV7-9	TRBJ2-2	CASSARNTGELFF
TRBV11-2	TRBJ2-7	CASSLGLAGVEQYF
TRBV19	TRBJ1-1	CASSMLDTEAFF
TRBV5-1	TRBJ2-7	CASSLYPGTSALYEQYF
TRBV18	TRBJ1-6	CASSPQGLRGSYNSPLHF
TRBV11-2	TRBJ1-1	CASSLEGTGITEAFF
TRBV5-1	TRBJ2-2	CASFDGAPNTGELFF
TRBV11-1	TRBJ2-6	CATGRGSGANVLTF
TRBV18	TRBJ1-3	CASSPIPVLSSGNTIYF
TRBV7-9	TRBJ2-1	CASSLAGGVNEQFF
TRBV27	TRBJ1-1	CASTPRRASGTEAFF
TRBV11-2	TRBJ2-5	CASSPWGQETQYF
TRBV10-3	TRBJ2-3	CAISESEGRGMSDTQYF
TRBV9	TRBJ2-1	CASSLGVQREGYNEQFF
TRBV19	TRBJ2-2	CAIWDYHTGELFF
TRBV11-1	TRBJ1-1	CASSYYGAAEAFF
TRBV19	TRBJ1-1	CASSIGGGYGLGAFF